The clone carrying this T cell receptor (beta chain) has only a few counts. This entry belongs to a study of T cells in Graves' hyperthyroidism and ophthalmopathy. Germline CDR1 MRHNA, CDR2 SNTAGT. Deletions cut 5 bases from V and 5 bases from J, with 13 bases between. The CDR3 length is 15 residues. The TCR beta CDR3 regions underwent amplification using RNA transcripts as the source. TCR CDR3 regions were first amplified by RT-PCR with HTBI primers. A single record per CDR3 protein comes from TCRdb applying MiXCR to the multiplex PCR reads. Of nearly 750,000 distinct CDR3 sequences listed, approximately 36% are singletons. Clinical symptoms, serum thyroxine, TRAb, thyroid ultrasound and orbital computed tomography informed diagnoses.

The sequence came from a woman aged 35 to 49 with Graves' hyperthyroidism. This chain connects TRBV6-4 to TRBJ1-6; D perhaps matches TRBD1 (5 bases). Sequencing was done on a sample of blood. In nucleotides, the CDR3 is TGTGCCAGCAGTCTTTTCACAGGAAATAATTCACCCCTCCACTTT. Its protein is CASSLFTGNNSPLHF.